This T cell receptor (beta chain) was documented in a study of blood T cell repertoires in COVID-19. On the study more broadly: Both acute and convalescent COVID-19 samples were obtained from the United States, Italy and Spain.

Germline assignment: CDR1 SGHAT and CDR2 FQNNGV. V was trimmed by 1 base and J by 5 bases, leaving 11 bases between them. This CDR3 is built from 15 residues. As processed by the authors: Reference gene primer amplification gave nucleated cell count estimates. The data were produced by immunoSEQ multiplex PCR, yet TCRdb's version contains in-frame clones alone and is incomplete. Clone size and V and J calls were adopted from that table, with D and trimming inferred from the DNA. The sample holds roughly 120,000 clones; 70% to 75% are singletons and the top ten take 4.5% to 6%. This TCR derives from an elderly man with COVID-19, enrolled during active disease. Sequenced input: peripheral blood. The J gene is TRBJ2-2, the V gene TRBV11-2, with TRBD2 as a possible D gene (6 bases). The chain's CDR3 is CASSLVVGGTGELFF. CDR3 nucleotides: TGTGCCAGCAGCTTAGTGGTCGGAGGGACCGGGGAGCTGTTTTTT.